This is a list of T cell receptor beta chains from one sample in a study of OX40 agonist ivuxolimab in advanced cancers. Sequenced by immunoSEQ multiplex PCR; TCRdb stores in-frame clones only, minus some. This repertoire shows 65,000 to 70,000 clones, roughly 85% found once; its top ten account for roughly 11%. Sequences were derived from CD4+ or CD8+ T cells sorted from blood, sampled in a trial of the OX40 agonist ivuxolimab. These TCRs come from an adult with an advanced solid tumor such as melanoma, head and neck, liver or kidney cancer. The CDR3 runs from the conserved cysteine through the conserved F or W. A D gene is named only where the DNA matches it firmly. The size field is filled for only some rows; it gives once, few, many or a size class.

clone size	V gene	J gene	D gene	CDR3 DNA	CDR3 protein
-	TRBV6-6	TRBJ2-7	TRBD2	TGTGCCAGCAGCCCGGGGGGCTACGAGCAGTACTTC	CASSPGGYEQYF
-	TRBV14	TRBJ2-7	TRBD2	TGTGCCAGCAGCCCCCTTGGCGGGAGCTCCTACGAGCAGTACTTC	CASSPLGGSSYEQYF
-	TRBV9	TRBJ2-3	-	TGTGCCAGCAGCGTAGGGCTACCCACAGATACGCAGTATTTT	CASSVGLPTDTQYF
-	TRBV28	TRBJ2-7	-	TGTGCCAGCACTCGGGGACAATCCTACGAGCAGTACTTC	CASTRGQSYEQYF
-	TRBV29-1	TRBJ2-5	TRBD1	TGCAGCGTGGGGGGACAGGGGGAGACCCAGTACTTC	CSVGGQGETQYF
-	TRBV18	TRBJ2-1	-	TGTGCCAGCTCGCTACAGGGTGGCAATGAGCAGTTCTTC	CASSLQGGNEQFF
-	TRBV19	TRBJ1-1	-	TGTGCCAGTAGTATAGGCCTTTCGGGAGTGAACACTGAAGCTTTCTTT	CASSIGLSGVNTEAFF
-	TRBV7-2	TRBJ2-6	TRBD2	TGTGCCAGCAGCTCCGGGGGGAGTGGGGCCAACGTCCTGACTTTC	CASSSGGSGANVLTF
once	TRBV5-1	TRBJ2-1	TRBD2	TGCGCCAGCAGGCGGGGACTAGCGGGGGACAATGAGCAGTTCTTC	CASRRGLAGDNEQFF
-	TRBV5-1	TRBJ2-6	-	TGCGCCAGCACAAGACAGGCTGACTCTGGGGCCAACGTCCTGACTTTC	CASTRQADSGANVLTF
-	TRBV29-1	TRBJ2-1	TRBD2	TGCAGCGGAGCTGTACTAGCGGATAACAATGAGCAGTTCTTC	CSGAVLADNNEQFF
-	TRBV19	TRBJ1-2	-	TGTGCCAGTAGTACCCCAGGGGCGCCTGGCTACACCTTC	CASSTPGAPGYTF
-	TRBV6-1	TRBJ2-2	TRBD1	TGTGCCAGCAGTGACCGGGACAGGGGGCTCGGCACCGGGGAGCTGTTTTTT	CASSDRDRGLGTGELFF
-	TRBV7-2	TRBJ1-1	TRBD1	TGTGCCAGCAGCCCCCAGGGGGGGGGCACTGAAGCTTTCTTT	CASSPQGGGTEAFF
-	TRBV28	TRBJ1-1	-	TGTGCCAGCACCTCGAACACTGAAGCTTTCTTT	CASTSNTEAFF
-	TRBV7-2	TRBJ2-7	-	TGTGCCAGCAGCTTAGCGCCAGGAAGCACCTACGAGCAGTACTTC	CASSLAPGSTYEQYF
-	TRBV5-4	TRBJ2-3	TRBD2	TGTGCCAGTTCCCATAGCGGGAGGTGGCCTGATACGCAGTATTTT	CASSHSGRWPDTQYF
-	TRBV20-1	TRBJ2-3	-	TGCAGTGTCGAGCCCGCAGATACGCAGTATTTT	CSVEPADTQYF
-	TRBV30	TRBJ2-3	-	TGTGCCTGGGTACCTCGTGGGCTAACTTTTGCGGATACGCAGTATTTT	CAWVPRGLTFADTQYF
-	TRBV18	TRBJ2-3	TRBD2	TGTGCCAGCTCCCCTGCTAGCGGGAGCACAGATACGCAGTATTTT	CASSPASGSTDTQYF
once	TRBV10-2	TRBJ2-4	-	TGCGCCAGCAGTGAGTCGAAGGGAAAAGCCAAAAACATTCAGTACTTC	CASSESKGKAKNIQYF
-	TRBV11-3	TRBJ2-3	TRBD2	TGTGCCAGCAGCAAACTAGCGGGGGCCCGGGATACGCAGTATTTT	CASSKLAGARDTQYF
once	TRBV6-5	TRBJ1-1	TRBD1	TGTGCCAGCAGTCCGGACAGGGTGGGCACTGAAGCTTTCTTT	CASSPDRVGTEAFF